This paragraph covers one TCR beta chain sequence. The data were obtained in a study of T cell repertoires in cytomegalovirus infection. V gave up 6 bases and J gave up 8 bases, with 20 bases separating them. Germline V gene sequence: CDR1 SQVTM, CDR2 ANQGSEA. This CDR3 is built from 14 residues. TCRdb used MiXCR to reprocess the reads, holding one entry per CDR3 protein. The profile shows some 280,000 distinct CDR3 sequences, about 13% of them singletons. The rearrangement uses TRBV29-1 and TRBJ2-1; D possibly corresponds to TRBD1 (6 bases). The source is a human donor in good health (CMV status not recorded). Some clones in this sample may be carry-over from other donors' samples. Sequenced sample: PBMCs. The CDR3 DNA follows: TGCAGCGTGGTATCCGGGACAATTGGTCATGAGCAGTTCTTC. It encodes CSVVSGTIGHEQFF.